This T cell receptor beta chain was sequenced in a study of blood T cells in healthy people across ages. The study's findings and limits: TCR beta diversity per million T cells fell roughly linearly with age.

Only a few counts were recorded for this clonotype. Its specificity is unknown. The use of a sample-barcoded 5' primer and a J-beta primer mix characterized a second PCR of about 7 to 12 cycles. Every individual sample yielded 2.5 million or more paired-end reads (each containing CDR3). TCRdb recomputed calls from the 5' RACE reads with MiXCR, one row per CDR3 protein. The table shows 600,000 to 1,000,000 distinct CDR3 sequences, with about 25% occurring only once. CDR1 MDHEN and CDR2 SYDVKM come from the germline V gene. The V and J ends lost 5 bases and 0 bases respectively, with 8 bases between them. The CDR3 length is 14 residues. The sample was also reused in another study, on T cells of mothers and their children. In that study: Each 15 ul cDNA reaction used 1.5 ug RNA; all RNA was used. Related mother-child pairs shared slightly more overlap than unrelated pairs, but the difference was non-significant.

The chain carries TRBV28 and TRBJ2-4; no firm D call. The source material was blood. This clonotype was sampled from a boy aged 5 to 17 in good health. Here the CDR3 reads CASSPALAKNIQYF. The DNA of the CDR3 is TGTGCCAGCAGTCCGGCCTTAGCCAAAAACATTCAGTACTTC.